This T cell receptor (beta chain) was retrieved from a study of cytotoxic CD8 clonotypes in ibrutinib-treated CLL. Cryopreserved PBMCs supplied about 2.1 micrograms of genomic DNA for TCR beta libraries. The study, taken as a whole, reports: The study found clonality rose at ibrutinib response, then fell toward baseline at progression. Relative to age-matched healthy donors, clonality at baseline was higher, and it tracked circulating CD8+ T-cell counts.

Method: immunoSEQ multiplex PCR; TCRdb's copy keeps in-frame clones and lacks some. The table records about 160,000 clones, approximately 80% of them present only once. A remark on this clone: Antigen unknown.

The CDR3 consists of 15 residues. Trimming removed 0 bases at V and 7 bases at J, with 14 bases between. Per germline, CDR1 SGHRS and CDR2 YFSETQ. The sample was PBMCs, taken after 24 months of ibrutinib treatment. The TCR sequence derives from a human donor with chronic lymphocytic leukemia. The chain couples TRBV5-1 to TRBJ1-3; D gene unclear. DNA of the CDR3: TGCGCCAGCAGCTTGGGAGTCGGCTCCCTGAACACCATATATTTT. This translates into CASSLGVGSLNTIYF.